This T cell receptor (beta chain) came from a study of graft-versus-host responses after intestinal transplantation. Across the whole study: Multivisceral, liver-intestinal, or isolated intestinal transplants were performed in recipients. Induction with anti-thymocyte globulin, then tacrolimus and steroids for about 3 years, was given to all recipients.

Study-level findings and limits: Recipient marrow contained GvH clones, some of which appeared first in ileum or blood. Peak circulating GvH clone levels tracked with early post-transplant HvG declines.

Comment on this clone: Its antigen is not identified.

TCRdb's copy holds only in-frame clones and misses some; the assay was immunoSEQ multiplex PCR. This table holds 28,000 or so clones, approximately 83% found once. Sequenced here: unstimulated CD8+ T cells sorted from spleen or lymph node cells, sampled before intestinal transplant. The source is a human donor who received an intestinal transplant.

The CDR3 here is CATSRWTEQFNYGYTF. The CDR3 DNA is TGTGCCACCAGCAGATGGACAGAACAATTCAACTATGGCTACACCTTC. The chain joins TRBV15 to TRBJ1-2; perhaps TRBD1 as D (6 bases). V was pared by 2 bases and J by 2 bases, with 15 bases between. Germline V gene sequence: CDR1 LNHNV, CDR2 YYDKDF (reference sequence). The CDR3 is 16 amino acids.